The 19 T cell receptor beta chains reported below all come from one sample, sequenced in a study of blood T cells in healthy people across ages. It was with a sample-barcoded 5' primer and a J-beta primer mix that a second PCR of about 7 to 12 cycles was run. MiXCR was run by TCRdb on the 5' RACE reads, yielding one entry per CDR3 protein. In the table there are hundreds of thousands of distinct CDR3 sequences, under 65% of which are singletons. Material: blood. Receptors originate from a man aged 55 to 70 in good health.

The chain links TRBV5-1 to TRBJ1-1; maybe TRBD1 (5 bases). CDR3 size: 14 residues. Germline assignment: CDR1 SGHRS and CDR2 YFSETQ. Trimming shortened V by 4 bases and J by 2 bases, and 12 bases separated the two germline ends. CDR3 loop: CASSDVGENTEAFF. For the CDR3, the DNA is TGCGCCAGCAGCGACGTAGGGGAAAACACTGAAGCTTTCTTT.

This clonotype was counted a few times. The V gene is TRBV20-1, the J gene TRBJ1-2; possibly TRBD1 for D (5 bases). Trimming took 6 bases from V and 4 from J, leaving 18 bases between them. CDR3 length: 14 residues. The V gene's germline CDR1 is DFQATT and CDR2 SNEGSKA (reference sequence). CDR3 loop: CSAPSRVSSYGYTF. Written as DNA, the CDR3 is TGCAGTGCCCCGAGCAGGGTGTCGAGCTATGGCTACACCTTC.

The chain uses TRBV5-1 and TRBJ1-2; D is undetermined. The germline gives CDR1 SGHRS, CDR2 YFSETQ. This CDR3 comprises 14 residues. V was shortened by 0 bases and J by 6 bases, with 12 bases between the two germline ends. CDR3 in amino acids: CASSLGGAADGYTF. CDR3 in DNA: TGCGCCAGCAGCTTGGGGGGAGCGGCGGATGGCTACACCTTC.

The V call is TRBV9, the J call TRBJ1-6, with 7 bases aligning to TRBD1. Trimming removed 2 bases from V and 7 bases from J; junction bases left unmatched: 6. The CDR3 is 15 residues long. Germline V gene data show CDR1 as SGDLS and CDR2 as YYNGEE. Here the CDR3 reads CASSVSTGSNSPLHF. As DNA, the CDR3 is TGTGCCAGCAGCGTTTCGACAGGGTCAAATTCACCCCTCCACTTT.

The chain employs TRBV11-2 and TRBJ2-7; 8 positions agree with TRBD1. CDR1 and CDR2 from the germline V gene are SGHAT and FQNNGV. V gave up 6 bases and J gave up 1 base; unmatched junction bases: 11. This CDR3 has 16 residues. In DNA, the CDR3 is TGTGCCAGCAGGCCCGGGACAGGACGCCTTTCCTACGAGCAGTACTTC. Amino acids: CASRPGTGRLSYEQYF.

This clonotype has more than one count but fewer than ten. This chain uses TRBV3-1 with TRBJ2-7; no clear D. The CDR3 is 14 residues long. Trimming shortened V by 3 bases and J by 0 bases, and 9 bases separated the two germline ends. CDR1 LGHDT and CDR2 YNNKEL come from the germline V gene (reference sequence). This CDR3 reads CASSQLASSYEQYF. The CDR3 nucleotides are TGTGCCAGCAGCCAGTTGGCTAGCTCCTACGAGCAGTACTTC.

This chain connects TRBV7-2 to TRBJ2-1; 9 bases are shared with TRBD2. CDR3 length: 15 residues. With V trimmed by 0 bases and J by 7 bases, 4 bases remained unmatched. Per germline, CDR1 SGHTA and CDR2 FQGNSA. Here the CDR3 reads CASSLAASGANEQFF. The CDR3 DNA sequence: TGTGCCAGCAGCTTAGCGGCTAGCGGGGCAAATGAGCAGTTCTTC.

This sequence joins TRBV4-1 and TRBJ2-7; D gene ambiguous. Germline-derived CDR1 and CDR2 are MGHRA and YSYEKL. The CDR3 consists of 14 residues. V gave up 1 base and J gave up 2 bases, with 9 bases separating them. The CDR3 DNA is TGCGCCAGCAGCCAAGGGGATGCCGCCTACGAGCAGTACTTC. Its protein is CASSQGDAAYEQYF.

This CDR3 reads CASSVATTDYNEQFF. The CDR3 region has the DNA TGTGCCAGCAGCGTAGCTACGACAGACTACAATGAGCAGTTCTTC. The chain uses TRBV9 and TRBJ2-1, with D perhaps matching TRBD1 (5 bases). The germline V and J ends were trimmed by 0 bases and 3 bases, with 10 bases remaining between them. Germline V CDR1 and CDR2: SGDLS, YYNGEE. This CDR3 comprises 15 residues.

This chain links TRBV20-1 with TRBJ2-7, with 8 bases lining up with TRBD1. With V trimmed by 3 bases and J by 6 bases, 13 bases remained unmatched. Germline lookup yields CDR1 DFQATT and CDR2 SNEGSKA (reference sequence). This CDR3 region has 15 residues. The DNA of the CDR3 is TGCAGTGCTAGCACAGCCGGGACAGGTTCATTCGAGCAGTACTTC. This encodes CSASTAGTGSFEQYF.

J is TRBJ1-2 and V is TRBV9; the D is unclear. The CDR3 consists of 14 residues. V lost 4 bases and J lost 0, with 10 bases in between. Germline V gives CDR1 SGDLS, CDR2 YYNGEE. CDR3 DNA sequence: TGTGCCAGCAGCAGGGAATCTCCTAACTATGGCTACACCTTC. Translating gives CASSRESPNYGYTF.

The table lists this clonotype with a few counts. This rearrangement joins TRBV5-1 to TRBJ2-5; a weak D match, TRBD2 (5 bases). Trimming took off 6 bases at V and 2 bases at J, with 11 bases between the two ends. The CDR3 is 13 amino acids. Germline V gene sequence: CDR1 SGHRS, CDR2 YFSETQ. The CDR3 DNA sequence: TGCGCCAGCACCCCCGGGATACAAGAGACCCAGTACTTC. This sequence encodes CASTPGIQETQYF.

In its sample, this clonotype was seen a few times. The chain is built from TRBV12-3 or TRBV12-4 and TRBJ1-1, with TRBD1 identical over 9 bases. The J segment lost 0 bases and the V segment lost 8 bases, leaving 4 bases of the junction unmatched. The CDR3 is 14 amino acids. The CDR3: CASSGQGMNTEAFF. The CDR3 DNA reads TGTGCCAGCTCCGGACAGGGGATGAACACTGAAGCTTTCTTT.

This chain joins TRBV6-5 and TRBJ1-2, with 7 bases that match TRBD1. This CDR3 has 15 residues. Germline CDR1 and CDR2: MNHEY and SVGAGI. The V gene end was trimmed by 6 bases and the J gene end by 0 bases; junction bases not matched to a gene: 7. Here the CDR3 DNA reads TGTGCCAGCAGACTGAACAGGGGAACTAACTATGGCTACACCTTC. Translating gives CASRLNRGTNYGYTF.

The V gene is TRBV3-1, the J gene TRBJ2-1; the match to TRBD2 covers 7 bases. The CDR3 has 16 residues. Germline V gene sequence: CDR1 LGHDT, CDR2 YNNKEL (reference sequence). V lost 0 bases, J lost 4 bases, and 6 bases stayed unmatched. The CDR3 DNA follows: TGTGCCAGCAGCCAAGAGCGGCGTAGCGGGTACAATGAGCAGTTCTTC. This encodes CASSQERRSGYNEQFF.

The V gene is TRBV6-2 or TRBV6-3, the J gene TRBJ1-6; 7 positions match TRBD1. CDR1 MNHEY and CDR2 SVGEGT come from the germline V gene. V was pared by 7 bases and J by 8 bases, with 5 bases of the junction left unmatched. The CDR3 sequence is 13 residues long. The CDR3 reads CASTDREDSPLHF. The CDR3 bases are TGTGCCAGCACCGACAGGGAAGATTCACCCCTCCACTTT.

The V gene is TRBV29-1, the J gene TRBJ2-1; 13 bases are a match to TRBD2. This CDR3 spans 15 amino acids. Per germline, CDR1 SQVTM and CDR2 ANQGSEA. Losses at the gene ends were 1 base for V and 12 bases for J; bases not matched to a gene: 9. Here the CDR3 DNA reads TGCAGCGTTGAAGGGGGGACTAGCGGGGATCGGGGGCAGTTCTTC. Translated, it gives CSVEGGTSGDRGQFF.

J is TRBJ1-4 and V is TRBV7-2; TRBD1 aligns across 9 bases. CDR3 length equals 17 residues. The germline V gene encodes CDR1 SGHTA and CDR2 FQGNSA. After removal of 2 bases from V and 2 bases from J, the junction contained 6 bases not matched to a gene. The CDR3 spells CASSLNRGRVTNEKLFF. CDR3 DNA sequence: TGTGCCAGCAGCTTAAACAGGGGGCGCGTGACTAATGAAAAACTGTTTTTT.

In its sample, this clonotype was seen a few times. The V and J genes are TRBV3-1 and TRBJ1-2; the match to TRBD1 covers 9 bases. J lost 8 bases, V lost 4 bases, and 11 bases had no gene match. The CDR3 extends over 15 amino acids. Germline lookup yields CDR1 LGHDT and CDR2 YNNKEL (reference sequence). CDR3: CASSRWDRDLDGYTF. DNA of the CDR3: TGTGCCAGCAGCCGGTGGGACAGGGATCTAGACGGCTACACCTTC.